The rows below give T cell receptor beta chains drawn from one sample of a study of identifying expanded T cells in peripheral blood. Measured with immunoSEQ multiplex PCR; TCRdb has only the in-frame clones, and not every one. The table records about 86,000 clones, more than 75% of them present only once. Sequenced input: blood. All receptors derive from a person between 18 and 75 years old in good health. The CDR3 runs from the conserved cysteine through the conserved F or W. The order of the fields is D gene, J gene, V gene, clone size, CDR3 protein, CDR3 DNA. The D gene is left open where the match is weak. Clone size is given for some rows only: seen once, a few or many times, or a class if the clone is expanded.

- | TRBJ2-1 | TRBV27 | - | CASTPVGGNEQFF | TGTGCCTCGACCCCTGTGGGAGGCAATGAGCAGTTCTTC
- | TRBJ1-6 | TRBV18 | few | CASSPPNRQYSPLHF | TGTGCCAGCTCACCACCTAACAGGCAATATTCACCCCTCCACTTT
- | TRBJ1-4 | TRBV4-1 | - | CASSQGPVQNEKLFF | TGCGCCAGCAGCCAAGGCCCTGTCCAGAATGAAAAACTGTTTTTT
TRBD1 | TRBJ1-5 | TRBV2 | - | CASSLTGKNQPQHF | TGTGCCAGCAGCCTGACAGGGAAGAATCAGCCCCAGCATTTT
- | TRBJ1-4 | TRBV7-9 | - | CASSLRDEKLFF | TGTGCCAGCAGCTTACGGGATGAAAAACTGTTTTTT
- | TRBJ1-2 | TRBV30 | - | CAGASLEAPYGYTF | TGTGCCGGGGCTTCCTTGGAGGCACCCTATGGCTACACCTTC
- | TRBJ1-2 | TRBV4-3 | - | CASSQDLRRNGYTF | TGCGCCAGCAGCCAAGATCTCCGCAGGAATGGCTACACCTTC
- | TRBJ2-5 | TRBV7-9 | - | CASSLAGGRETQYF | TGTGCCAGCAGCTTAGCGGGAGGTAGGGAGACCCAGTACTTC
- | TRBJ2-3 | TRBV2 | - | CASSRTAASTDTQYF | TGTGCCAGCAGCAGGACAGCAGCTAGCACAGATACGCAGTATTTT
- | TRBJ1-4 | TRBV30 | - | CLGRRRGKLFF | TGCCTCGGACGGCGGCGGGGGAAACTGTTTTTT
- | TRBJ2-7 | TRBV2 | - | CASIRQPGAYEQYF | TGTGCCAGCATCAGGCAGCCCGGGGCCTACGAGCAGTACTTC
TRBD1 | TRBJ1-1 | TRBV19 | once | CASSIGAATGVAEAFF | TGTGCCAGTAGTATAGGGGCCGCGACAGGGGTGGCTGAAGCTTTCTTT
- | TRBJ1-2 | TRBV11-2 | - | CASSLVGGYDYGYTF | TGTGCCAGCAGCTTAGTCGGGGGGTACGACTATGGCTACACCTTC
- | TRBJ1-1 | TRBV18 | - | CASSPNNLDSMNTEAFF | TGTGCCAGCTCACCCAACAATCTGGACAGCATGAACACTGAAGCTTTCTTT
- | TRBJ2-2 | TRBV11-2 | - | CASSRRGNTGELFF | TGTGCCAGCAGCCGCAGGGGAAACACCGGGGAGCTGTTTTTT
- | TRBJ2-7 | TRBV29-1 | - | CSVAPGKEQYF | TGCAGCGTTGCTCCGGGGAAAGAGCAGTACTTC
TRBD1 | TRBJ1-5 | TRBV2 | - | CASKGQVNQPQHF | TGTGCCAGCAAGGGACAGGTCAATCAGCCCCAGCATTTT
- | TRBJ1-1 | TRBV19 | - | CASRRERVEAFF | TGTGCCAGTAGGAGGGAACGGGTTGAAGCTTTCTTT
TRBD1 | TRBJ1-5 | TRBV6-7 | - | CARTGRVDQPQHF | TGTGCCAGGACAGGGCGGGTCGATCAGCCCCAGCATTTT
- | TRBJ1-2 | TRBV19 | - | CASSIQGSGYTF | TGTGCCAGTAGTATACAGGGCTCCGGCTACACCTTC
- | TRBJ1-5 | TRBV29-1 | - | CSVEDGDLNQPQHF | TGCAGCGTTGAAGATGGGGACCTTAATCAGCCCCAGCATTTT
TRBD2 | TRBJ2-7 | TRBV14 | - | CASSQVRGDEQYF | TGTGCCAGCAGCCAAGTCCGGGGGGACGAGCAGTACTTC
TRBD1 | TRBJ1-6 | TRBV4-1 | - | CASSQVIPEHRDREGGNSPLHF | TGCGCCAGCAGCCAAGTAATCCCCGAACACCGGGACAGGGAAGGAGGAAACTCACCCCTCCACTTT
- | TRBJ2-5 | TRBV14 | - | CASSPPGGTQYF | TGTGCCAGCAGCCCCCCCGGAGGAACCCAGTACTTC
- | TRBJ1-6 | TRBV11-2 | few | CASVRDLHNSPLHF | TGTGCCAGCGTCAGGGACCTACATAATTCACCCCTCCACTTT
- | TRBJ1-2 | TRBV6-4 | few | CASSDGTRGGYTF | TGTGCCAGCAGTGACGGCACCCGTGGTGGCTACACCTTC
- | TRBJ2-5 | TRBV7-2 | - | CASSRSKQETQYF | TGTGCCAGCAGCCGATCAAAACAAGAGACCCAGTACTTC
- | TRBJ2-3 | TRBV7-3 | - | CASSLDSTDTQYF | TGTGCCAGCAGCTTGGACTCCACAGATACGCAGTATTTT
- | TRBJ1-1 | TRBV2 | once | CASIKGGDTEAFF | TGTGCCAGCATTAAAGGGGGGGACACTGAAGCTTTCTTT
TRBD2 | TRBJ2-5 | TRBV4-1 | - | CASSQAILLAGIQETQYF | TGCGCCAGCAGCCAAGCCATTTTACTAGCGGGGATCCAAGAGACCCAGTACTTC
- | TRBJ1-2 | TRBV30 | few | CAWTGAWGYTF | TGTGCCTGGACAGGGGCTTGGGGCTACACCTTC
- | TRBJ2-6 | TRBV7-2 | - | CASSPSSGANVLTF | TGTGCCAGCAGCCCCTCCTCTGGGGCCAACGTCCTGACTTTC
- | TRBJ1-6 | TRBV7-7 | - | CASSQGFWPLHF | TGTGCCAGCAGCCAAGGTTTCTGGCCCCTCCACTTT
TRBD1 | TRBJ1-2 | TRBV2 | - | CASSDTGQGLSGGYTF | TGTGCCAGCAGTGATACCGGACAGGGGCTCTCTGGTGGCTACACCTTC
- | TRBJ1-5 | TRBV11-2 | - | CASSLSRGQPQHF | TGTGCCAGCAGCTTAAGTAGAGGACAGCCCCAGCATTTT
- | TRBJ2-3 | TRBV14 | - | CASSQWLSRGADTQYF | TGTGCCAGCAGCCAGTGGTTGAGCAGGGGAGCAGATACGCAGTATTTT
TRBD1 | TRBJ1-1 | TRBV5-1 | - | CASSPTGPPNTEAFF | TGCGCCAGCAGCCCGACAGGGCCACCCAACACTGAAGCTTTCTTT
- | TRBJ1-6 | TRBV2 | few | CASVGESGSPLHF | TGTGCCAGCGTTGGGGAGTCTGGCTCACCCCTCCACTTT
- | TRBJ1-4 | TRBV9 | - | CASSPRGFNEKLFF | TGTGCCAGCAGCCCACGAGGTTTTAATGAAAAACTGTTTTTT
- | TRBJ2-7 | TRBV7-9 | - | CASSLGGDNEQYF | TGTGCCAGCAGCTTAGGAGGGGATAACGAGCAGTACTTC
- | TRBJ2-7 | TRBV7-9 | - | CASSLERPVRIDEQYF | TGTGCCAGCAGCTTAGAGCGTCCGGTCAGGATCGACGAGCAGTACTTC
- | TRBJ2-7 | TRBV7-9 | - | CASSLYPEYEQYF | TGTGCCAGCAGCTTATATCCAGAATACGAGCAGTACTTC
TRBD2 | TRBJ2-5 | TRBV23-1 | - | CASSRAGTSGAKETQYF | TGCGCCAGCAGTCGCGCCGGGACTAGCGGGGCCAAAGAGACCCAGTACTTC
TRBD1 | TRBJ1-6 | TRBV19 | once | CASSRQGVSPLHF | TGTGCCAGTAGCAGACAGGGGGTTTCACCCCTCCACTTT
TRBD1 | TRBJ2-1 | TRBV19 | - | CASSPNGGDRRNEQFF | TGTGCCAGTAGTCCAAACGGTGGGGACAGACGAAACGAGCAGTTCTTC
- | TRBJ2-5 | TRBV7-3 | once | CASSLVGLRGIGKTQYF | TGTGCCAGCAGCTTAGTCGGGTTGAGGGGTATCGGAAAGACCCAGTACTTC
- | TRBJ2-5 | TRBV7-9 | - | CASSLRTQETQYF | TGTGCCAGCAGCCTCCGGACCCAAGAGACCCAGTACTTC
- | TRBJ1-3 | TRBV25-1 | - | CASSPRESGNTIYF | TGTGCCAGCAGTCCGAGGGAATCTGGAAACACCATATATTTT
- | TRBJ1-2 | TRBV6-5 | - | CASSPRGGGNYGYTF | TGTGCCAGCAGTCCTCGGGGGGGCGGTAACTATGGCTACACCTTC
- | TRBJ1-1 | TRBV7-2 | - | CASSQQANTEAFF | TGTGCCAGCAGCCAACAGGCGAACACTGAAGCTTTCTTT
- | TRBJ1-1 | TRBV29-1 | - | CSVEKHPLPEAFF | TGCAGCGTTGAAAAGCATCCCCTACCCGAAGCTTTCTTT
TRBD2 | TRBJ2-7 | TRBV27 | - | CASSLTGLAGDYEQYF | TGTGCCAGCAGCTTAACCGGACTAGCGGGAGACTACGAGCAGTACTTC
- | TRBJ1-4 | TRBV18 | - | CASSPLAVTTNEKLFF | TGTGCCAGCTCACCACTCGCAGTAACAACTAATGAAAAACTGTTTTTT
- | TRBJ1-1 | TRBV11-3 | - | CASSPGGTENTEAFF | TGTGCCAGCAGCCCGGGGGGGACGGAGAACACTGAAGCTTTCTTT
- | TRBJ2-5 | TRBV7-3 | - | CASSLAGWGETQYF | TGTGCCAGCAGCTTAGCCGGTTGGGGGGAGACCCAGTACTTC